Described below is a single T cell receptor beta chain sequence and its context. A 200 ng quantity of DNA, 29,000 or so T cell genomes, went into the sorted-subset replicate PCRs. In the study's own analysis: Filtering differed because ImmunoSEQ produced junction-only sequences that carried no quality scores. Sequenced by immunoSEQ multiplex PCR; TCRdb stores in-frame clones only, minus some. The V and J calls and clone size were taken over from that table, and D and trimming were inferred from the DNA. The sample has 2,100,000 or so clones; almost 96% are singletons. V gave up 0 bases and J gave up 7 bases; unmatched junction bases: 7. Germline CDR1 MGHRA, CDR2 YSYEKL. The CDR3 is made up of 15 amino acids. These data are taken from a study of shared clonotypes between healthy human individuals.

The chain carries TRBV4-1 and TRBJ1-2; 8 nucleotides align to TRBD1. Sequencing was carried out using naive CD4+ T cells sorted from blood. Specified subset: CD45RA+ positively selected. The sequence was obtained from a man between 18 and 29 years old in good health. Here the CDR3 DNA reads TGCGCCAGCAGCCAAGAAATGACAGGGGTTGGTGGCTACACCTTC. The encoded protein is CASSQEMTGVGGYTF.